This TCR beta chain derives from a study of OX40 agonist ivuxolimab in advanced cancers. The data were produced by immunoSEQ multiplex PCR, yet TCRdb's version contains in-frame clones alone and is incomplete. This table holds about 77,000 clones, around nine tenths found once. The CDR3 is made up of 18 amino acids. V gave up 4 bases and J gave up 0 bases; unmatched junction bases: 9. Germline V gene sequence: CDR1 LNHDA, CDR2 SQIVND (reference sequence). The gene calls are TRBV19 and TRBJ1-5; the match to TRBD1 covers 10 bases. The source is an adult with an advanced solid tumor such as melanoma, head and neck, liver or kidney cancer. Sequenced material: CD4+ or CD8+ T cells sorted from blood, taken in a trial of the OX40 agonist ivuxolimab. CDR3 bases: TGTGCCAGTAGTAACGACAGGGGGCGCGGGTATAGCAATCAGCCCCAGCATTTT. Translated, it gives CASSNDRGRGYSNQPQHF.